The 13 T cell receptor beta chains presented below share a single source sample, sequenced in a study of blood T cells in healthy people across ages. Through a sample-barcoded 5' primer and a J-beta primer mix, a second PCR was run for roughly 6 to 12 cycles. MiXCR was run by TCRdb on the 5' RACE reads, yielding one entry per CDR3 protein. Among fewer than 900,000 distinct CDR3 sequences listed, under 40% were seen once. The sequenced sample consisted of blood. These receptors came from a man aged 18-30 years in good health.

This clonotype has a handful of counts. V is TRBV25-1 and J is TRBJ2-7; 9 nucleotides agree with TRBD1. The germline CDR1 and CDR2 sequences are MGHDK and SYGVNS. J was trimmed by 3 bases and V by 1 base; bases with no gene match: 4. The CDR3 is 15 amino acids. Written as DNA, the CDR3 is TGTGCCAGCAGTGAATCTGGGACAGGGAACTACGAGCAGTACTTC. Translation gives CASSESGTGNYEQYF.

This clonotype has a handful of counts. The rearrangement uses TRBV6-6 and TRBJ1-1, with 9 bases fitting TRBD1. The CDR3 totals 13 residues. The germline gives CDR1 MNHNY, CDR2 SVGAGI (reference sequence). V dropped 7 bases and J dropped 4; count of bases not matched to a gene: 4. The CDR3 coding sequence is TGTGCCAGCAACGGACAGGGGAGCACTGAAGCTTTCTTT. It yields the protein CASNGQGSTEAFF.

The chain uses TRBV20-1 and TRBJ2-4, with D possibly TRBD1 on 6 matching bases. The DNA matches TRBJ2-5 better at its end, which makes the J call doubtful. The CDR3 contains 15 residues. CDR1 is DFQATT, CDR2 SNEGSKA, per germline (reference sequence). The chain's CDR3 is CSATGAGLRGETQYF. CDR3 sequence (DNA): TGCAGTGCAACCGGGGCAGGTTTGAGGGGGGAGACCCAGTACTTC.

V usage is TRBV15 and J usage is TRBJ2-1; TRBD1 might be the D (5 bases). Trimming removed 0 bases from V and 11 bases from J, with 17 bases in between. From germline, CDR1 is LNHNV and CDR2 YYDKDF (reference sequence). The CDR3 runs to 15 residues. The CDR3 DNA follows: TGTGCCACCAGCAGAGATCTTGGGGCCTACTACAAGCAGTTCTTC. As protein: CATSRDLGAYYKQFF.

The genes are TRBV5-1 and TRBJ2-2, with 8 positions matching TRBD2. The CDR3 has 15 residues. CDR1 and CDR2 from the germline V gene are SGHRS and YFSETQ. V shed 4 bases and J 6 bases; nucleotides not matched to a gene: 8. CDR3 protein: CASSPDPGGSGELFF. The CDR3 coding sequence is TGCGCCAGCAGCCCAGACCCGGGGGGGTCCGGGGAGCTGTTTTTT.

This clonotype was detected only a few times. The chain joins TRBV25-1 to TRBJ2-7; TRBD1 aligns across 8 bases. CDR1 is MGHDK, CDR2 SYGVNS, per germline. V lost 1 base, J lost 3 bases, and 8 bases stayed unmatched. The CDR3 has 16 residues. The CDR3 is CASSESGGQAHYEQYF. The CDR3 DNA reads TGTGCCAGCAGTGAATCTGGGGGACAGGCCCACTACGAGCAGTACTTC.

This clonotype was seen at least ten times. Relative to the germline gene, one junction end is altered; a read error may explain this. This chain joins TRBV15 and TRBJ2-5; possible D gene TRBD2, 6 bases. CDR3 length equals 15 residues. Looked up from germline, CDR1 is LNHNV and CDR2 is YYDKDF (reference sequence). The CDR3: CATSREPGDQETQYF. For the CDR3, the DNA is TGTGCCACCAGCAGAGAGCCGGGGGACCAGGAGACCCAGTACTTC. The full variable domain, rest sourced from reference TRBV15 and TRBJ2-5, is DAMVIQNPRYQVTQFGKPVTLSCSQTLNHNVMYWYQQKSSQAPKLLFHYYDKDFNNEADTPDNFQSRRPNTSFCFLDIRSPGLGDTAMYLCATSREPGDQETQYFGPGTRLLVL.

The chain has TRBV19 and TRBJ2-2; 9 nucleotides line up with TRBD2. CDR3 length: 16 amino acids. Germline assignment: CDR1 LNHDA and CDR2 SQIVND (reference sequence). J gave up 4 bases and V 6 bases, and 9 bases lay outside the gene matches. In DNA, the CDR3 is TGTGCCAGTAGAAGCGGGGGGTCCCTGATCACCGGGGAGCTGTTTTTT. Translation gives CASRSGGSLITGELFF.

This chain connects TRBV27 to TRBJ2-4; the D call may be TRBD1 or TRBD2 (5 bases each). Germline CDR1 MNHEY, CDR2 SMNVEV (reference sequence). The CDR3 consists of 14 residues. Trimming took 6 bases from V and 13 from J, leaving 22 bases between them. The CDR3, as DNA: TGTGCCAGCAGCTTTTCAGAGGGGTACGCGCAGCAGTACTTC. Translation gives CASSFSEGYAQQYF.

This clonotype was counted many times. The V gene is TRBV10-3, the J gene TRBJ2-3; unclear D gene. Germline V gene data show CDR1 as ENHRY and CDR2 as SYGVKD. This CDR3 contains 13 residues. Trimming shortened V by 3 bases and J by 1 base, and 5 bases separated the two germline ends. The CDR3 loop is CAISEKRTDTQYF. As DNA, the CDR3 is TGTGCCATCAGTGAAAAGCGCACAGATACGCAGTATTTT.

This clonotype was picked up a small number of times. The genes are TRBV11-2 and TRBJ1-1; TRBD1 aligns across 12 bases. CDR1 and CDR2 (germline): SGHAT, FQNNGV. V was clipped by 3 bases and J by 1 base; unmatched bases: 3. This CDR3 comprises 16 residues. In DNA form, the CDR3 reads TGTGCCAGCAGCTTGAGGGACAGGGGGCCGAACACTGAAGCTTTCTTT. Its translation is CASSLRDRGPNTEAFF.

Of note for this clonotype: This may be a read error: a much more frequent sequence differs by one nucleotide. This sequence joins TRBV12-3 or TRBV12-4 and TRBJ2-3, with no clear D. CDR3 length: 14 amino acids. The CDR3 reads CASSRVRITDAQYF. Written as DNA, the CDR3 is TGTGCCAGCAGTCGCGTACGGATCACAGATGCGCAGTATTTT.

The V and J genes are TRBV28 and TRBJ2-4, with a possible D match to TRBD1 (7 bases). The closer fit of TRBJ2-7 to the DNA end suggests the J call may be wrong. The CDR3 runs 15 residues. Per the germline V gene, CDR1 is MDHEN and CDR2 is SYDVKM. The CDR3 bases are TGTGCCAGCAGTTCCCCTGCGGGACAGTCCTACGAGCAGTACTTC. Translation gives CASSSPAGQSYEQYF.